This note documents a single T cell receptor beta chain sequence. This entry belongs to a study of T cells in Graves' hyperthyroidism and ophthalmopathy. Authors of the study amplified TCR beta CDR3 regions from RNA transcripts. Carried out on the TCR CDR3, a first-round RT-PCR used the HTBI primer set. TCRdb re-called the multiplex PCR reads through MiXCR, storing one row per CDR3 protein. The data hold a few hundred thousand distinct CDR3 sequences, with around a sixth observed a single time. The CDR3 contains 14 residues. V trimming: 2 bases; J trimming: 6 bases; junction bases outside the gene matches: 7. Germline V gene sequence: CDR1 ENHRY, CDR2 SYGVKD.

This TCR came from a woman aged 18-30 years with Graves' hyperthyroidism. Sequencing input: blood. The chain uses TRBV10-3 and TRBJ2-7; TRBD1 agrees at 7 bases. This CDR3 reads CAISEAGGESEQYF. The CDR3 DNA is TGTGCCATCAGTGAGGCAGGGGGAGAGAGCGAGCAGTACTTC.